This is a list of T cell receptor beta chains from one sample in a study of blood T cells in healthy people across ages. TCRdb recomputed calls from the 5' RACE reads with MiXCR, one row per CDR3 protein. The table lists more than 650,000 distinct CDR3 sequences, around 25% of them singletons. These data also featured in a second study, about T cells of mothers and their children.

The sequenced sample was blood. These receptors came from a boy younger than 18 in good health. CDR3s include the opening cysteine and the closing phenylalanine or tryptophan. The D gene is left open where the match is weak. Not all rows give a size; the values are once, few, many and, for expanded clones, a class.

clone_size d_call j_call cdr3_length v_call cdr3_nt cdr3_aa
few TRBD1 TRBJ1-2 14 TRBV7-9 TGTGCCAGCAGCCCTTTGTGGACAGGGTATGGCTACACCTTC CASSPLWTGYGYTF
- - TRBJ1-2 14 TRBV9 TGTGCCAGCAGCGTAGCCAGGCAGAGCTATGGCTACACCTTC CASSVARQSYGYTF
- TRBD2 TRBJ2-7 16 TRBV7-9 TGTGCCAGCAGCTCCCGTGGGGTAGCGGGGTCCTACGAGCAGTACTTC CASSSRGVAGSYEQYF
- TRBD2 TRBJ2-3 11 TRBV20-1 TGCAGTGCTGTCTCGGGGGGTACGCAGTATTTT CSAVSGGTQYF
many - TRBJ2-1 16 TRBV28 TGTGCCAGCAGTTTAATTCCCAGCCCAGGGCAGAATGAGCAGTTCTTC CASSLIPSPGQNEQFF
few - TRBJ2-7 14 TRBV5-1 TGCGCCAGCAGAGGACCTCCGGGGGGCAACGAGCAGTACTTC CASRGPPGGNEQYF
once - TRBJ2-3 13 TRBV5-1 TGCGCCGGCAGCTCCAATGAGGCAGATACGCAGTATTTT CAGSSNEADTQYF
many - TRBJ2-3 15 TRBV12-3/TRBV12-4 TGTGCCAGCAGTTTGGGGGGAACTAGCACAGATACGCAGTATTTT CASSLGGTSTDTQYF
- TRBD2 TRBJ2-5 18 TRBV12-3/TRBV12-4 TGTGCCAGCAGTTTGGTGATAGCGGGGGGCCTAGAGCAAGAGACCCAGTACTTC CASSLVIAGGLEQETQYF
few - TRBJ2-3 14 TRBV7-2 TGTGCCAGCAGCCCCCGATGGGGGCTCCATACGCAGTATTTT CASSPRWGLHTQYF
few - TRBJ2-6 16 TRBV20-1 TGCAGTGCTAGAGATGGAGGGGGGCCCGGGGCCAACGTCCTGACTTTC CSARDGGGPGANVLTF
few - TRBJ2-7 16 TRBV27 TGTGCCAGCAGCAGAAGTGTTCGGCGGGGCTCCTACGAGCAGTACTTC CASSRSVRRGSYEQYF
- TRBD1 TRBJ2-3 14 TRBV20-1 TGCAGTGCTAGAGGGGACAGTAGCACAGATACGCAGTATTTT CSARGDSSTDTQYF
- - TRBJ2-7 13 TRBV7-9 TGTGCCAGCAGCCGGGACACCAAACCCGAGCAGTACTTC CASSRDTKPEQYF
few - TRBJ1-1 11 TRBV4-1 TGCGCCAGCAGCCACAGGACTGAAGCTTTCTTT CASSHRTEAFF
few TRBD2 TRBJ2-1 14 TRBV4-1 TGCGCCAGCAGCGGGGGGGTTAGCTACAATGAGCAGTTCTTC CASSGGVSYNEQFF
- - TRBJ2-3 13 TRBV19 TGTGCCAGTAGTGCCAGCTCCGCAGATACGCAGTATTTT CASSASSADTQYF
few - TRBJ2-7 13 TRBV2 TGTGCCAGCAGTGGGGCACAGACCTACGAGCAGTACTTC CASSGAQTYEQYF
few - TRBJ1-2 15 TRBV29-1 TGCAGCGTTGTGGACAGCCTCATAATGGGTTATGGCTACACCTTC CSVVDSLIMGYGYTF
- - TRBJ2-5 13 TRBV6-2/TRBV6-3 TGTGCCAGCAGTTCCGCTAGCGACGAGACCCAGTACTTC CASSSASDETQYF
many - TRBJ2-5 13 TRBV7-9 TGTGCCAGCAGCTTGAGCTACAGGGAGACCCAGTACTTC CASSLSYRETQYF
many TRBD1 TRBJ2-5 14 TRBV12-3/TRBV12-4 TGTGCCAGCAGTCTACAGGGGACCCAAGAGACCCAGTACTTC CASSLQGTQETQYF
- - TRBJ1-2 15 TRBV9 TGTGCCAGCAGCGGCCGGGTCTCAGCTAACTATGGCTACACCTTC CASSGRVSANYGYTF
- - TRBJ2-4 15 TRBV10-3 TGTGCCATCAGGCAGGGAAGGGTAGCCAAAAACATTCAGTACTTC CAIRQGRVAKNIQYF
- - TRBJ2-5 14 TRBV20-1 TGCAGTGCTAGAGATCCTGGCGGCCAAGAGACCCAGTACTTC CSARDPGGQETQYF
few - TRBJ1-2 17 TRBV3-1 TGTGCCAGCAGCCAAGAGTTGGCAGGACGGCGGGCCTATGGCTACACCTTC CASSQELAGRRAYGYTF
few - TRBJ2-5 16 TRBV6-6 TGTGCCAGCAGTTTAAGACCGACAGGCTTGCAAGAGACCCAGTACTTC CASSLRPTGLQETQYF
- - TRBJ2-3 19 TRBV12-3/TRBV12-4 TGTGCCAGCAGTCCCGGCCCTGTTTCGGTCGTGGGGATCACAGATACGCAGTATTTT CASSPGPVSVVGITDTQYF
few - TRBJ1-2 12 TRBV29-1 TGCAGCGTTGTCACTGGGAAGGGAGGCTACACCTTC CSVVTGKGGYTF